This T cell receptor (beta chain) was sequenced for a study of a mutant IDH1 vaccine in newly diagnosed glioma. This table comes from immunoSEQ multiplex PCR, and its TCRdb copy is limited to in-frame clones, with some not included. The sample lists tens of thousands of clones, roughly 85% occurring once. On this clone itself: The antigen remains unidentified.

Time point in this sample: week 23, last vaccination. Vaccine doses each comprised 300 ug of mutant IDH1 20-mer peptide, with topical imiquimod. Whole-study findings and limits: Researchers report vaccine-induced immune responses in 93.3% of patients.

CDR1 and CDR2 from the germline V gene are LNHDA and SQIVND (reference sequence). The CDR3 has 13 residues. V lost 3 bases and J 9 bases, leaving 12 bases between the germline ends. J is TRBJ2-1 and V is TRBV19; the D is unclear. The sample here was PBMCs, taken from a glioma patient whose treatment included an IDH1 peptide vaccine. The TCR was taken from a young man with glioma. As DNA, the CDR3 is TGTGCCAGTAGTATTGGGTCCGTAAGTGAGCAGTTCTTC. Amino acid sequence: CASSIGSVSEQFF.